One sample yielded the 11 T cell receptor beta chains listed below, sequenced in a study of cytomegalovirus exposure and HLA in healthy donors. PCR amplification relied on 60 Vbeta primers (plus 13 Jbeta primers). Measured with immunoSEQ multiplex PCR; TCRdb has only the in-frame clones, and not every one. The sample contains 150,000 to 200,000 clones, approximately 86% of which appear only once. Sequencing was done on a sample of PBMCs. The receptors were gathered from a woman under 30 in good health and CMV-seronegative.

V gene TRBV30 combines with J gene TRBJ2-1, with TRBD2 identical over 15 bases. Per the germline V gene, CDR1 is GTSNPN and CDR2 is SVGIG (reference sequence). The CDR3 sequence is 18 residues long. With 0 bases clipped from V and 4 bases from J, the junction kept 7 bases outside the gene matches. The CDR3 here is CAWSVGLAGGPVYNEQFF. The CDR3 DNA reads TGTGCCTGGAGTGTAGGACTAGCGGGAGGGCCGGTATACAATGAGCAGTTCTTC. The entire variable domain, with the rest obtained from reference TRBV30 and TRBJ2-1, is as follows: SQTIHQWPATLVQPVGSPLSLECTVEGTSNPNLYWYRQAAGRGLQLLFYSVGIGQISSEVPQNLSASRPQDRQFILSSKKLLLSDSGFYLCAWSVGLAGGPVYNEQFFGPGTRLTVL.

The chain recombines TRBV30 with TRBJ2-7; TRBD2 matches 8 bases. Trimming at V came to 2 bases and at J to 2 bases, leaving 8 bases not matched to a gene. The CDR3 runs to 15 residues. The germline V gene has CDR1 GTSNPN and CDR2 SVGIG (reference sequence). CDR3 coding DNA: TGTGCCTGGAGTCCCGGGGGGGCGTTCCCCTACGAGCAGTACTTC. Its protein product is CAWSPGGAFPYEQYF. The full variable domain, with the rest looked up from reference TRBV30 and TRBJ2-7, is SQTIHQWPATLVQPVGSPLSLECTVEGTSNPNLYWYRQAAGRGLQLLFYSVGIGQISSEVPQNLSASRPQDRQFILSSKKLLLSDSGFYLCAWSPGGAFPYEQYFGPGTRLTVT.

The V gene is TRBV6-6, the J gene TRBJ1-1; tentatively, D is TRBD1 (5 bases). The germline V gene has CDR1 MNHNY and CDR2 SVGAGI (reference sequence). The V end lost 5 bases, the J end lost 4 bases, and 8 bases lay between the germline ends. This CDR3 comprises 12 residues. The chain's CDR3 is CASSGGLTEAFF. The CDR3 DNA reads as TGTGCCAGCAGTGGGGGACTCACTGAAGCTTTCTTT.

This clone has a handful of counts. The chain joins TRBV30 to TRBJ1-2; the D is unclear. V dropped 0 bases and J dropped 4 bases, with 9 bases sitting between them. Per germline, CDR1 GTSNPN and CDR2 SVGIG (reference sequence). CDR3 size: 13 residues. CDR3 nucleotide sequence: TGTGCCTGGAGTGTTCCGCGCGTCTATGGCTACACCTTC. Translating it yields CAWSVPRVYGYTF. The whole variable domain, remainder taken from reference TRBV30 and TRBJ1-2, is SQTIHQWPATLVQPVGSPLSLECTVEGTSNPNLYWYRQAAGRGLQLLFYSVGIGQISSEVPQNLSASRPQDRQFILSSKKLLLSDSGFYLCAWSVPRVYGYTFGSGTRLTVV.

Comments on this clone: The junction departs from germline at one end; a sequencing error may be responsible. This sample includes further DNA sequences coding for the same CDR3. The chain has TRBV4-1 and TRBJ2-7; D perhaps matches TRBD1 (6 bases). There are 15 residues in the CDR3. Germline V gives CDR1 MGHRA, CDR2 YSYEKL. The CDR3 DNA sequence: TGCGCCAGCAGTCAAGCAACAGGGCTCGCCGGCGAGCAGTACTTC. As protein: CASSQATGLAGEQYF.

In this sample, this clone turned up a few times. The chain employs TRBV4-2 and TRBJ2-2; 7 bases align to TRBD2. Germline values: CDR1 LGHNA, CDR2 YNFKEQ. The CDR3 has 17 amino acids. The V gene end was trimmed by 0 bases and the J gene end by 7 bases; junction bases not matched to a gene: 11. The CDR3 region is CASSQDSSGNRIGELFF. CDR3 DNA sequence: TGTGCCAGCAGCCAAGATTCCAGCGGGAATCGTATCGGGGAGCTGTTTTTT.

The chain joins TRBV5-1 to TRBJ2-1; 8 bases are shared with TRBD1. J gave up 5 bases and V 5 bases, and 6 bases lay outside the gene matches. The CDR3 is made up of 14 amino acids. Germline-derived CDR1 and CDR2 are SGHRS and YFSETQ. Here the CDR3 reads CASSFTGGDNEQFF. The CDR3 DNA is TGCGCCAGCAGTTTCACAGGGGGAGACAATGAGCAGTTCTTC.

This chain uses TRBV27 with TRBJ2-3, with unresolved D. Looked up from germline, CDR1 is MNHEY and CDR2 is SMNVEV (reference sequence). Trimming cost V 3 bases and J 5 bases, with 9 bases left between them. This CDR3 has 13 residues. The CDR3 DNA reads TGTGCCAGCAGTTTTCATGACAAAGATACGCAGTATTTT. Amino acids: CASSFHDKDTQYF.

The chain links TRBV28 to TRBJ1-2; D not certain. The CDR3 loop spans 15 amino acids. Between the trimmed V and J ends, which lost 5 bases and 8 bases, there was a span of 21 bases. Germline lookup yields CDR1 MDHEN and CDR2 SYDVKM. The DNA of the CDR3 is TGTGCCAGCAGTGCTCGTGCCCCATTAACTCGGGGCTACACCTTC. This encodes CASSARAPLTRGYTF.

The rearrangement joins TRBV5-4 to TRBJ2-7; 7 bases line up with TRBD1. This CDR3 has 13 amino acids. Germline lookup yields CDR1 SGHNT and CDR2 YYREEE (reference sequence). V trimming: 0 bases; J trimming: 5 bases; junction bases outside the gene matches: 2. CDR3 DNA sequence: TGTGCCAGCAGCTTGGACAGGGGCCACGAGCAGTACTTC. Residues: CASSLDRGHEQYF.

This chain joins TRBV5-1 and TRBJ2-2; TRBD2 matches at 12 bases. The germline gives CDR1 SGHRS, CDR2 YFSETQ. Germline trimming cut 4 bases from V and 5 bases from J; bases unmatched to any gene: 3. There are 15 residues in the CDR3. The DNA of the CDR3 is TGCGCCAGCAGCAAAGGGACTAGCGGGACCGGGGAGCTGTTTTTT. This translates into CASSKGTSGTGELFF.